The rows below give T cell receptor beta chains drawn from one sample of a study of monozygotic twins with inflammatory bowel disease. TCRdb re-analyzed the 5' RACE reads; it lists each CDR3 protein once, without DNA. The sample includes about 300,000 distinct CDR3 sequences. The specimen sequenced was blood. The receptors stem from a human donor with ulcerative colitis or Crohn's disease, or a healthy co-twin of an affected twin (not recorded which). Each CDR3 is given with its conserved first and last residue.

V	J	CDR3
TRBV7-2	TRBJ2-1	CASSFMSSYNEQFF
TRBV4-3	TRBJ2-7	CASSQGVHRYEQYF
TRBV20-1	TRBJ2-3	CSARLGATTDTQYF
TRBV28	TRBJ1-2	CASSLVRANYGYTF
TRBV12-3/TRBV12-4	TRBJ2-3	CASSPSVGGGTDTQYF
TRBV20-1	TRBJ2-3	CSARDPVTSADTQYF
TRBV6-5	TRBJ2-3	CASSYSTGSTDTQYF
TRBV27	TRBJ2-7	CASSLDRGWYEQYF
TRBV5-1	TRBJ2-1	CASSQLAGRPLEQFF
TRBV12-3/TRBV12-4	TRBJ2-4	CASSPGSGGVAKNIQYF
TRBV12-3/TRBV12-4	TRBJ2-7	CASSLRGRRFGEQYF
TRBV12-3/TRBV12-4	TRBJ2-7	CASRPDSLQQYF
TRBV9	TRBJ2-2	CASSIDNLAGVFTGELFF
TRBV14	TRBJ2-7	CASRGAFRSYEQYF
TRBV12-3/TRBV12-4	TRBJ1-4	CASSPRQGREKLFF
TRBV10-3	TRBJ2-1	CAISEGQGRGEQFF
TRBV28	TRBJ2-3	CASSFIGITAPSTDTQYF
TRBV18	TRBJ2-7	CASSPGTVNYEQYF
TRBV5-1	TRBJ2-1	CASSWTGTGGLNEQFF
TRBV10-1	TRBJ2-7	CASSVNIAGEYEQYF
TRBV6-5	TRBJ1-1	CASSYTIAGSGTEAFF
TRBV10-3	TRBJ1-6	CAISESWAPLNSPLHF
TRBV20-1	TRBJ2-5	CSARDRTRHQETQYF
TRBV5-1	TRBJ2-3	CASSSTSGNTDTQYF
TRBV25-1	TRBJ2-1	CASSEGGALSYNEQFF
TRBV6-5	TRBJ1-1	CASRPGETEAFF
TRBV7-2	TRBJ2-5	CASSRASAQETQYF
TRBV6-2/TRBV6-3	TRBJ1-5	CASSYYSNQPQHF
TRBV19	TRBJ2-3	CASSEATDTQYF
TRBV20-1	TRBJ2-1	CSSHRGFGSNEQFF
TRBV5-1	TRBJ1-4	CASSPVGAEEKLFF
TRBV28	TRBJ2-2	CASRTSGGNTGELFF
TRBV12-3/TRBV12-4	TRBJ2-1	CASSQPGVPSYNEQFF
TRBV4-3	TRBJ2-5	CASSGTSDNQETQYF
TRBV18	TRBJ1-1	CASSPRTNTEAFF
TRBV11-2	TRBJ1-2	CASSLVSRGGVTIYGYTF
TRBV18	TRBJ2-3	CASSPGVLALPDTQYF